The 17 T cell receptor beta chains below all came from one sample that was sequenced in a study of T cell repertoires in cytomegalovirus infection. MiXCR, run by TCRdb on the reads, gives a single entry per CDR3 protein. The sample includes about 190,000 distinct CDR3 sequences, roughly 27% of them seen just once. What was sequenced was PBMCs. Source of these receptors: a human donor in good health (CMV status not recorded). Some clones in this sample may be carry-over from other donors' samples.

The rearrangement joins TRBV10-2 to TRBJ2-7; D remains unclear. Germline assignment: CDR1 WSHSY and CDR2 SAAADI. V lost 6 bases and J lost 0, with 6 bases in between. The CDR3 extends over 12 amino acids. CDR3: CASRDDSYEQYF. The CDR3 bases are TGCGCCAGCAGGGACGACTCCTACGAGCAGTACTTC.

This clonotype was recorded many times. The J gene is TRBJ2-5, the V gene TRBV7-2; no reliable D call. This CDR3 has 15 amino acids. V was trimmed by 0 bases and J by 5 bases, leaving 13 bases between them. Germline values: CDR1 SGHTA, CDR2 FQGNSA. The CDR3 DNA is TGTGCCAGCAGCTTAGCCTTGGGTCGAAGGGAGACCCAGTACTTC. Amino acids: CASSLALGRRETQYF.

This clonotype was seen a handful of times. The chain couples TRBV11-2 to TRBJ2-2, with 11 bases fitting TRBD1. CDR1 is SGHAT, CDR2 FQNNGV, per germline. V lost 4 bases to trimming and J lost 4 bases; unmatched junction nucleotides: 5. The CDR3 length is 16 residues. The CDR3 loop reads CASSSAGTGGTGELFF. The CDR3 DNA follows: TGTGCCAGCAGCTCTGCCGGGACAGGGGGCACCGGGGAGCTGTTTTTT.

This clonotype came up a few times. The V call is TRBV7-6, the J call TRBJ2-7, with D possibly TRBD1 on 6 matching bases. Deletions cut 0 bases from V and 2 bases from J, with 11 bases between. Germline CDR1 reads SGHVS; CDR2 reads FNYEAQ. The CDR3 length is 15 residues. The CDR3 loop reads CASSLAMGAAYEQYF. CDR3 nucleotide sequence: TGTGCCAGCAGCTTAGCGATGGGGGCTGCCTACGAGCAGTACTTC. The complete variable domain, with remaining parts taken from reference TRBV7-6 and TRBJ2-7, reads GAGVSQSPRYKVTKRGQDVALRCDPISGHVSLYWYRQALGQGPEFLTYFNYEAQQDKSGLPNDRFSAERPEGSISTLTIQRTEQRDSAMYRCASSLAMGAAYEQYFGPGTRLTVT.

This chain links TRBV7-9 with TRBJ1-1, with unresolved D. Germline CDR1 reads SEHNR; CDR2 reads FQNEAQ (reference sequence). V gave up 5 bases and J gave up 2 bases, with 12 bases separating them. The CDR3 consists of 14 residues. The CDR3 bases are TGTGCCAGCAGCGGTGGGCAGGTAAACACTGAAGCTTTCTTT. This gives the protein CASSGGQVNTEAFF.

The CDR3 is CASGLDEQFF. The CDR3 DNA sequence: TGTGCTAGTGGTTTGGATGAGCAGTTCTTC. V is TRBV12-5 and J is TRBJ2-1, with D uncertain. V lost 1 base to trimming and J lost 8 bases, with 0 bases between them. The CDR3 is 10 amino acids. Germline V lookup: CDR1 LGHNT, CDR2 FRNRAP.

This chain joins TRBV7-8 and TRBJ1-2; D is perhaps TRBD1 (5 bases). This CDR3 has 14 amino acids. Germline CDR1 is SGHVS and CDR2 is FQNEAQ. Trimming pared 5 bases from V and 6 bases from J, leaving 16 bases between. DNA of the CDR3: TGTGCCAGCAGCCCCGATCGACAGAGTGATGGCTACACCTTC. Its protein product is CASSPDRQSDGYTF.

This clonotype was recorded many times. The chain uses TRBV5-1 and TRBJ1-1; D unresolved. CDR3 length: 13 amino acids. CDR1 is SGHRS and CDR2 is YFSETQ in the germline V gene. V was pared by 3 bases and J by 1 base, with 7 bases between. The CDR3 loop reads CASSSTANTEAFF. DNA for the CDR3: TGCGCCAGCAGCTCGACGGCGAACACTGAAGCTTTCTTT.

The rearrangement joins TRBV6-5 to TRBJ2-1, with 8 positions matching TRBD1. With 4 bases clipped from V and 7 bases from J, the junction kept 6 bases outside the gene matches. The CDR3 runs to 14 residues. Germline V gene sequence: CDR1 MNHEY, CDR2 SVGAGI. The CDR3 sequence: CASSSTTGANEQFF. The CDR3 DNA reads as TGTGCCAGCAGTTCCACGACAGGGGCGAATGAGCAGTTCTTC.

This clonotype was detected many times. This rearrangement joins TRBV2 to TRBJ2-3, with D perhaps being TRBD1 or TRBD2 (5 bases each). The CDR3 is 15 residues long. The germline V and J ends were trimmed by 3 bases and 7 bases, with 17 bases remaining between them. The germline CDR1 and CDR2 sequences are SNHLY and FYNNEI. DNA of the CDR3: TGTGCCAGCAGTGAGGGACCGGCGCTCCCCAATACGCAGTATTTT. Translating gives CASSEGPALPNTQYF.

At least ten counts were recorded for this clonotype. For the CDR3, the DNA is TGTGCCAGCAGCTTAGGATTGGTGAACACTGAAGCTTTCTTT. Protein: CASSLGLVNTEAFF. The V and J genes are TRBV7-2 and TRBJ1-1; D not certain. The CDR3 is made up of 14 amino acids. Germline V gene sequence: CDR1 SGHTA, CDR2 FQGNSA. The ends were cut back, 1 base at V and 0 bases at J, with 6 bases in the middle.

The chain carries TRBV12-3 or TRBV12-4 and TRBJ2-7, with 12 bases matching TRBD2. The CDR3 contains 15 residues. The V segment lost 6 bases and the J segment 8 bases; nucleotides outside the gene matches: 11. CDR3 DNA sequence: TGTGCCAGCAGAGAGACTAGCGGGGGTTTCGCCAAGCAGTACTTC. It is translated as CASRETSGGFAKQYF.

This chain connects TRBV7-3 to TRBJ1-1; D gene uncertain. Germline V lookup: CDR1 SGHTA, CDR2 FQGTGA. The CDR3 spans 14 residues. Trimming removed 7 bases from V and 1 base from J, with 13 bases in between. In nucleotides, the CDR3 is TGTGCCAGCAACCCGACGGGCCCGAACACTGAAGCTTTCTTT. Its translation is CASNPTGPNTEAFF.

This clonotype was found a few times. V usage is TRBV7-9 and J usage is TRBJ2-5; 12 bases map to TRBD2. The CDR3 has 16 amino acids. Unmatched junction bases numbered 8, after V lost 4 bases and J lost 5 bases. The germline V gene encodes CDR1 SEHNR and CDR2 FQNEAQ (reference sequence). The CDR3 protein is CASSSQLAGGLETQYF. The CDR3 nucleotides read TGTGCCAGCAGCTCCCAACTAGCGGGGGGCCTTGAGACCCAGTACTTC.

V usage is TRBV20-1 and J usage is TRBJ1-4, with a tentative D call TRBD1 (6 bases). The CDR3 spans 15 residues. The V end lost 5 bases, the J end lost 5 bases, and 18 bases lay between the germline ends. Germline CDR1 reads DFQATT; CDR2 reads SNEGSKA (reference sequence). CDR3 sequence (DNA): TGCAGTGCTCTCGGACAGATAATAGGGAATGAAAAACTGTTTTTT. It specifies CSALGQIIGNEKLFF.

V gene TRBV12-5 combines with J gene TRBJ1-5; D is unresolved. Trimming shortened V by 5 bases and J by 6 bases, and 11 bases separated the two germline ends. Germline V gene data show CDR1 as LGHNT and CDR2 as FRNRAP. The CDR3 has 13 residues. The CDR3 nucleotides are TGTGCTAGTGGTCCCCTCTTGGGTCAGCCCCAGCATTTT. It codes for CASGPLLGQPQHF. Looking up the rest from reference TRBV12-5 and TRBJ1-5 gives the full variable domain: DARVTQTPRHKVTEMGQEVTMRCQPILGHNTVFWYRQTMMQGLELLAYFRNRAPLDDSGMPKDRFSAEMPDATLATLKIQPSEPRDSAVYFCASGPLLGQPQHFGDGTRLSIL.

This clonotype was detected ten times or more. The V and J genes are TRBV7-2 and TRBJ2-2; D unresolved. Per germline, CDR1 SGHTA and CDR2 FQGNSA. V lost 1 base to trimming and J lost 6 bases, with 6 bases between them. The CDR3 covers 13 residues. CDR3 bases: TGTGCCAGCAGCTTAGGCTTGGCCGGGGAGCTGTTTTTT. Residues: CASSLGLAGELFF.